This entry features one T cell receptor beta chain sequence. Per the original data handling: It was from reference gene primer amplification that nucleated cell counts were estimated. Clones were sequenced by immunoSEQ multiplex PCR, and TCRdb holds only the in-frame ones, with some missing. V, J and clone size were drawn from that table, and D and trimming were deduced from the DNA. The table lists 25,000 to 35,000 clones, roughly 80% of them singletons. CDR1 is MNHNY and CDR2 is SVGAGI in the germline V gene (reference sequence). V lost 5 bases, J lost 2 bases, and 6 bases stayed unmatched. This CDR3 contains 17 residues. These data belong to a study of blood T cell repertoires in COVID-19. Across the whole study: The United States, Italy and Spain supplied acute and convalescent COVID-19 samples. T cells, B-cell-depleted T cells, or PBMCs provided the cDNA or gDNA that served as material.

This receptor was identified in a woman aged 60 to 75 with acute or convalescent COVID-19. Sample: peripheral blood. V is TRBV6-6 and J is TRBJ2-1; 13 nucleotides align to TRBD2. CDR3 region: CASSPRTSGGTYNEQFF. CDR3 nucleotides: TGTGCCAGCAGTCCACGGACTAGCGGGGGTACCTACAATGAGCAGTTCTTC.